Each of the 13 T cell receptor beta chains below was sequenced from the same sample in a study of blood T cell repertoires in COVID-19. Repertoires were generated with immunoSEQ multiplex PCR, while TCRdb's copy carries only in-frame clones and drops some. The sample has some 190,000 clones; approximately 83% are singletons. Sequencing was carried out using peripheral blood. Source of these receptors: a man aged 55 to 70 with acute or convalescent COVID-19.

The gene calls are TRBV4-1 and TRBJ2-4, with 8 bases fitting TRBD2. In germline, CDR1 is MGHRA, CDR2 YSYEKL. J gave up 0 bases and V 2 bases, and 9 bases lay outside the gene matches. CDR3 size: 18 residues. The CDR3 loop reads CASSQTASGTRAKNIQYF. The CDR3 coding sequence is TGCGCCAGCAGCCAAACAGCTTCCGGGACTAGAGCCAAAAACATTCAGTACTTC.

The chain has TRBV19 and TRBJ2-1; 8 bases agree with TRBD2. The CDR3 is 15 amino acids. V shed 1 base and J 6 bases; nucleotides not matched to a gene: 5. Germline V CDR1 and CDR2: LNHDA, SQIVND (reference sequence). CDR3 region: CASSIGAGGANEQFF. The CDR3 nucleotides read TGTGCCAGTAGTATAGGGGCGGGAGGAGCCAATGAGCAGTTCTTC.

The chain has TRBV5-8 and TRBJ2-7; 8 bases map to TRBD2. There are 15 residues in the CDR3. V trimming: 3 bases; J trimming: 2 bases; junction bases outside the gene matches: 7. The germline V gene has CDR1 SGHTS and CDR2 YDEGEE. In DNA form, the CDR3 reads TGTGCCAGCAGCTCTCCGGGGGGGCCGGCCTACGAGCAGTACTTC. This encodes CASSSPGGPAYEQYF.

The chain employs TRBV27 and TRBJ2-7; TRBD1 aligns across 7 bases. CDR3 size: 14 residues. The ends lost 8 bases at V and 3 bases at J; junction bases unmatched: 10. In germline, CDR1 is MNHEY, CDR2 SMNVEV (reference sequence). The CDR3 bases are TGTGCCAGCCGCCCCCTTTACAGGGGCTACGAGCAGTACTTC. Its protein is CASRPLYRGYEQYF.

The V gene is TRBV4-2, the J gene TRBJ2-6, with D hard to call. The V gene's germline CDR1 is LGHNA and CDR2 YNFKEQ. Trimming stripped 4 bases from V and 0 bases from J, with 13 bases between. The CDR3 spans 17 residues. The CDR3: CASSPWAAHSGANVLTF. The CDR3 region has the DNA TGTGCCAGCAGCCCGTGGGCAGCCCACTCTGGGGCCAACGTCCTGACTTTC.

This chain links TRBV4-2 with TRBJ2-6; D is possibly TRBD2 (6 bases). Trimming pared 0 bases from V and 2 bases from J, leaving 11 bases between. This CDR3 has 17 amino acids. The V gene's germline CDR1 is LGHNA and CDR2 YNFKEQ. The CDR3 nucleotides read TGTGCCAGCAGCCAAGATTACGGCGGGGCTGGGGCCAACGTCCTGACTTTC. Its protein is CASSQDYGGAGANVLTF.

V is TRBV27 and J is TRBJ2-3, with 7 bases fitting TRBD1. The ends lost 7 bases at V and 0 bases at J; junction bases unmatched: 4. Germline CDR1 reads MNHEY; CDR2 reads SMNVEV (reference sequence). This CDR3 spans 14 amino acids. CDR3 protein: CASTPTGSTDTQYF. The DNA for the CDR3 is TGTGCCAGCACCCCGACAGGGAGCACAGATACGCAGTATTTT.

The chain uses TRBV19 and TRBJ1-5; 7 bases map to TRBD1. The CDR3 length is 15 residues. Per germline, CDR1 LNHDA and CDR2 SQIVND (reference sequence). Trimming at V came to 5 bases and at J to 3 bases, leaving 7 bases not matched to a gene. The CDR3 reads CASSVGGSSNQPQHF. In nucleotides, the CDR3 is TGTGCCAGTAGTGTAGGGGGCTCTTCCAATCAGCCCCAGCATTTT.

The V gene is TRBV6-6, the J gene TRBJ2-2, with 14 positions matching TRBD2. CDR3 length equals 16 residues. Germline CDR1 is MNHNY and CDR2 is SVGAGI (reference sequence). V lost 6 bases to trimming and J lost 5 bases; unmatched junction nucleotides: 5. CDR3 coding DNA: TGTGCCAGCAGCCCGGGACTAGCGGGAGTGACCGGGGAGCTGTTTTTT. Protein: CASSPGLAGVTGELFF.

The genes are TRBV28 and TRBJ2-5, with a tentative D call TRBD2 (5 bases). This CDR3 contains 16 residues. V was clipped by 6 bases and J by 5 bases, with 22 bases between them. CDR1 and CDR2 (germline): MDHEN, SYDVKM. The CDR3 nucleotides read TGTGCCAGCAGGGGAGCCAGAAAATTTGGGGTTGAGACCCAGTACTTC. It codes for CASRGARKFGVETQYF.

The chain has TRBV4-3 and TRBJ1-6, with a weak D call TRBD1 (5 bases). The V gene lost 0 bases and the J gene lost 7 bases, with 10 bases spanning the gap. This CDR3 spans 15 amino acids. In germline, CDR1 is LGHNA, CDR2 YSLEER. The CDR3 coding sequence is TGCGCCAGCAGCCAAGAGGGGGGAAAGAATTCACCCCTCCACTTT. This sequence encodes CASSQEGGKNSPLHF.

The chain joins TRBV3-1 (or the pseudogene TRBV3-2) to TRBJ2-2; D uncertain. Between the trimmed V and J ends, which lost 0 bases and 6 bases, there was a span of 5 bases. The CDR3 sequence is 13 residues long. Germline V gene data show CDR1 as LGHDT and CDR2 as YNNKEL (reference sequence). The CDR3 here is CASSQEGPGELFF. The CDR3 coding sequence is TGTGCCAGCAGCCAAGAGGGCCCCGGGGAGCTGTTTTTT.

The chain has TRBV7-3 and TRBJ2-1, with 14 bases lining up with TRBD2. The CDR3 length is 17 residues. Germline CDR1 is SGHTA and CDR2 is FQGTGA. V was clipped by 5 bases and J by 2 bases; unmatched bases: 5. CDR3 sequence reads: CASSPGLAGGPYNEQFF. CDR3 in DNA: TGTGCCAGCAGCCCAGGACTAGCGGGAGGCCCCTACAATGAGCAGTTCTTC.